These 29 T cell receptor beta chains were all obtained from the same sample, sequenced in a study of radiotherapy plus CTLA-4 blockade in lung cancer (dated by TCRdb to the late 2010s). The method was the immunoSEQ multiplex PCR assay. Held by TCRdb, this immuneACCESS table contains in-frame sequences only and omits some clones. Under half of the omission traces to an unresolved V gene where checked; the cause of the rest is unknown. The sample table records roughly 110,000 clones; around 84% of these occur just once. 3.3% of the sample comes from the top ten. The source was peripheral blood, collected from a patient treated with radiotherapy plus ipilimumab. All receptors come from a human donor with non-small cell lung cancer that progressed on radiotherapy plus ipilimumab. Some clones in this sample may be carry-over from other donors' samples.

The chain couples TRBV7-9 to TRBJ2-3, with TRBD1 identical over 7 bases. The CDR3 is 17 amino acids. Germline values: CDR1 SEHNR, CDR2 FQNEAQ (reference sequence). After removal of 4 bases from V and 3 bases from J, the junction contained 13 bases not matched to a gene. CDR3 loop: CASSSRGQLLVTDTQYF. The CDR3 nucleotides are TGTGCCAGCAGCTCCCGGGGACAGCTACTAGTAACAGATACGCAGTATTTT.

This clone has a handful of counts. J is TRBJ2-1 and V is TRBV9; the D gene is possibly TRBD1 (7 bases). The V gene lost 4 bases and the J gene lost 9 bases, with 20 bases spanning the gap. The CDR3 contains 15 residues. Germline CDR1 reads SGDLS; CDR2 reads YYNGEE. CDR3 bases: TGTGCCAGCAGCCCCCAGGGGGGCTCCTGGGGTGAGCAGTTCTTC. It is translated as CASSPQGGSWGEQFF.

The rearrangement joins TRBV15 to TRBJ2-5, with TRBD2 matching over 8 bases. Germline-derived CDR1 and CDR2 are LNHNV and YYDKDF (reference sequence). With V trimmed by 4 bases and J by 1 base, 5 bases remained unmatched. The CDR3 sequence is 15 residues long. The CDR3 sequence is CATSKLRGGQETQYF. CDR3 nucleotide sequence: TGTGCCACCAGCAAATTACGGGGGGGCCAAGAGACCCAGTACTTC.

The V gene is TRBV5-1, the J gene TRBJ1-5; the match to TRBD1 covers 7 bases. Germline V gives CDR1 SGHRS, CDR2 YFSETQ. The CDR3 covers 14 residues. V lost 4 bases, J lost 6 bases, and 7 bases stayed unmatched. The chain's CDR3 is CASSAGAGGQPQHF. The CDR3, as DNA: TGCGCCAGCAGCGCCGGGGCAGGGGGTCAGCCCCAGCATTTT.

This clone was picked up a small number of times. V gene TRBV19 combines with J gene TRBJ1-1; weak D call: TRBD1 (5 bases). CDR3 length: 16 residues. Germline-derived CDR1 and CDR2 are LNHDA and SQIVND (reference sequence). V was shortened by 5 bases and J by 0 bases, with 16 bases between the two germline ends. CDR3 nucleotides: TGTGCCAGTAGTCCACCGACAGCCGGATTGAACACTGAAGCTTTCTTT. It translates to CASSPPTAGLNTEAFF. Filled out from reference TRBV19 and TRBJ1-1, the complete variable domain reads DGGITQSPKYLFRKEGQNVTLSCEQNLNHDAMYWYRQDPGQGLRLIYYSQIVNDFQKGDIAEGYSVSREKKESFPLTVTSAQKNPTAFYLCASSPPTAGLNTEAFFGQGTRLTVV.

The sample holds one count of this clone. The rearrangement uses TRBV7-6 and TRBJ1-1; 7 bases are a match to TRBD1. The CDR3 contains 15 residues. The germline V gene encodes CDR1 SGHVS and CDR2 FNYEAQ. The junction had 6 bases not matched to a gene; V was cut back by 5 bases and J by 0 bases. The CDR3 is CASSTQTGLNTEAFF. The CDR3 nucleotides are TGTGCCAGCAGCACACAGACAGGGTTGAACACTGAAGCTTTCTTT.

J is TRBJ1-3 and V is TRBV2; 7 nucleotides align to TRBD1. Germline values: CDR1 SNHLY, CDR2 FYNNEI. The CDR3 runs 17 residues. After removal of 6 bases from V and 4 bases from J, the junction contained 15 bases not matched to a gene. The CDR3 is CASRDHRDRISGNTIYF. The CDR3 region has the DNA TGTGCCAGCAGAGATCACCGGGACAGAATTTCAGGAAACACCATATATTTT.

This chain links TRBV11-1 with TRBJ2-3, with D perhaps matching TRBD2 (5 bases). The CDR3 spans 15 residues. V was pared by 3 bases and J by 7 bases, with 17 bases between. Germline V gene lookup returns CDR1 SGHAT and CDR2 FQDESV (reference sequence). This CDR3 is CASSFPGLEGNTQYF. CDR3 DNA sequence: TGTGCCAGCAGCTTCCCGGGCCTCGAGGGAAATACGCAGTATTTT.

The rearrangement uses TRBV7-3 and TRBJ2-1; D call uncertain. V was cut by 5 bases and J by 2 bases, with 10 bases left in between. The germline gives CDR1 SGHTA, CDR2 FQGTGA. CDR3 size: 14 residues. DNA of the CDR3: TGTGCCAGCAGCCCCCAGAGCCCCTACAATGAGCAGTTCTTC. This encodes CASSPQSPYNEQFF.

This chain joins TRBV5-1 and TRBJ2-5; D gene uncertain. The assigned J gene may be wrong: the sequence end matches TRBJ2-7 better. This CDR3 is 15 amino acids long. Germline CDR1 is SGHRS and CDR2 is YFSETQ. CDR3 DNA sequence: TGCGCCAGCAGCGCGAATCCAGGCGTTTCGGACGAGCAGTACTTC. Translated: CASSANPGVSDEQYF.

CDR3 in DNA: TGCGCCAGCAGCCAAACAGGGGGCGGCACAGATACGCAGTATTTT. It encodes CASSQTGGGTDTQYF. The chain carries TRBV5-1 and TRBJ2-3, with 9 bases lining up with TRBD1. With V trimmed by 4 bases and J by 1 base, 4 bases remained unmatched. This CDR3 spans 15 amino acids. From germline, CDR1 is SGHRS and CDR2 YFSETQ.

The chain links TRBV10-2 to TRBJ2-3; D is possibly TRBD1 (6 bases). CDR1 and CDR2 (germline): WSHSY, SAAADI. This CDR3 is 15 amino acids long. The CDR3 DNA is TGCGGGACTGTAGCCAATCAGGGGCTCACAGATACGCAGTATTTT. Protein sequence: CGTVANQGLTDTQYF.

This clone was counted a single time. The J gene is TRBJ2-3, the V gene TRBV5-1, with D tentatively TRBD2 (6 bases). Trimming removed 1 base from V and 1 base from J, with 13 bases in between. Germline CDR1 is SGHRS and CDR2 is YFSETQ. The CDR3 spans 16 residues. The CDR3 coding sequence is TGCGCCAGCAGCTTGTGGCAGGGCGGGGGCACAGATACGCAGTATTTT. Translating it yields CASSLWQGGGTDTQYF.

J is TRBJ1-1 and V is TRBV11-1; 8 bases are a match to TRBD1. V gave up 5 bases and J gave up 7 bases; unmatched junction bases: 15. This CDR3 is built from 16 residues. Germline V gene data show CDR1 as SGHAT and CDR2 as FQDESV (reference sequence). CDR3 in DNA: TGTGCCAGCAGCAACGGACAGGGTTCAATCGTCGGTGAAGCTTTCTTT. Translating it yields CASSNGQGSIVGEAFF.

The chain uses TRBV6-1 and TRBJ1-5; no firm D call. The V gene lost 4 bases and the J gene lost 9 bases, with 13 bases spanning the gap. CDR3 size: 13 residues. Germline lookup yields CDR1 MNHNS and CDR2 SASEGT. The CDR3 spells CASSVITVWPQHF. The CDR3 DNA is TGTGCCAGCAGTGTAATTACCGTGTGGCCCCAGCATTTT.

This chain connects TRBV28 to TRBJ1-1; TRBD1 aligns across 9 bases. The germline V gene encodes CDR1 MDHEN and CDR2 SYDVKM. The junction had 14 bases not matched to a gene; V was cut back by 6 bases and J by 6 bases. There are 16 residues in the CDR3. The CDR3 DNA follows: TGTGCCAGCAGGGTGGTGGCGGGACAGGGAGGCCCTGAAGCTTTCTTT. Protein product: CASRVVAGQGGPEAFF.

The V gene is TRBV19, the J gene TRBJ1-2; D is unclear. The V gene lost 4 bases and the J gene lost 4 bases, with 10 bases spanning the gap. The CDR3 runs to 13 residues. CDR1 and CDR2 (germline): LNHDA, SQIVND (reference sequence). CDR3: CASSTTSTYGYTF. The CDR3 DNA reads TGTGCCAGTAGTACAACCTCAACCTATGGCTACACCTTC.

This clone has only one observation. The chain uses TRBV6-5 and TRBJ2-7, with 11 positions matching TRBD2. The V gene end was trimmed by 4 bases and the J gene end by 5 bases; junction bases not matched to a gene: 4. CDR3 length: 14 amino acids. CDR1 and CDR2 from the germline V gene are MNHEY and SVGAGI. CDR3 protein: CASSSTSGENEQYF. CDR3 sequence (DNA): TGTGCCAGCAGTTCGACTAGCGGGGAGAACGAGCAGTACTTC.

The chain is built from TRBV6-5 and TRBJ2-5; no clear D. V lost 5 bases, J lost 4 bases, and 11 bases lay in between. The germline V gene has CDR1 MNHEY and CDR2 SVGAGI. This CDR3 contains 13 residues. Here the CDR3 DNA reads TGTGCCAGCAGTAGAGTAAGAGTAGAGACCCAGTACTTC. This encodes CASSRVRVETQYF.

The chain is built from TRBV2 and TRBJ1-1; D is unresolved. Germline loops: CDR1 SNHLY, CDR2 FYNNEI. Between the trimmed V and J ends, which lost 1 base and 3 bases, there was a span of 3 bases. The CDR3 is 12 amino acids. Here the CDR3 reads CASSEGYTEAFF. The CDR3 DNA sequence: TGTGCCAGCAGTGAAGGGTACACTGAAGCTTTCTTT.

The rearrangement links TRBV28 to TRBJ1-2; 11 nucleotides match TRBD1. The CDR3 totals 16 residues. V gave up 5 bases and J gave up 2 bases; unmatched junction bases: 7. Germline CDR1 is MDHEN and CDR2 is SYDVKM. The CDR3 bases are TGTGCCAGCAGTGACCGCGGGGACAGGGGGAACTATGGCTACACCTTC. Protein product: CASSDRGDRGNYGYTF.

The CDR3 spells CASSLMVGPGEQFF. As DNA, the CDR3 is TGTGCCAGCAGCTTAATGGTGGGGCCGGGTGAGCAGTTCTTC. The chain employs TRBV7-3 and TRBJ2-1, with a tentative D call TRBD1 (5 bases). The V end lost 1 base, the J end lost 9 bases, and 13 bases lay between the germline ends. The CDR3 consists of 14 residues. Germline V gene data show CDR1 as SGHTA and CDR2 as FQGTGA.

The chain recombines TRBV27 with TRBJ2-2; D uncertain. Germline CDR1 and CDR2: MNHEY and SMNVEV (reference sequence). V gave up 1 base and J gave up 0 bases, with 6 bases separating them. The CDR3 has 15 residues. DNA of the CDR3: TGTGCCAGCAGTTTATTTAACGCGAACACCGGGGAGCTGTTTTTT. This encodes CASSLFNANTGELFF.

The rearrangement links TRBV9 to TRBJ1-4; D unclear. The CDR3 contains 14 residues. V was cut by 1 base and J by 4 bases, with 8 bases left in between. From germline, CDR1 is SGDLS and CDR2 YYNGEE. CDR3 loop: CASSVSHSNEKLFF. In nucleotides, the CDR3 is TGTGCCAGCAGCGTATCGCACAGTAATGAAAAACTGTTTTTT.

The chain joins TRBV23-1 to TRBJ1-4, with 7 bases aligning to TRBD1. TRBV23-1 is assigned to the ORF class and has an uncertain function. J was trimmed by 5 bases and V by 2 bases; bases with no gene match: 8. The CDR3 sequence is 16 residues long. The CDR3 is CASSQDPGQTNEKLFF. The CDR3, as DNA: TGCGCCAGCAGTCAAGACCCGGGACAGACCAATGAAAAACTGTTTTTT.

Remarks on this clone: The junction departs from the called germline gene at one end, perhaps through a read error. The CDR3 here is CASSGTLVETQYF. The CDR3 region has the DNA TGTGCTAGCAGCGGTACACTAGTGGAGACCCAGTACTTC. The chain is built from TRBV7-7 and TRBJ2-5, with D perhaps matching TRBD2 (5 bases). Germline V gene sequence: CDR1 SSHAT, CDR2 FNYEAQ (reference sequence). This CDR3 has 13 residues.

The chain joins TRBV29-1 to TRBJ1-1; D is undetermined. V was shortened by 1 base and J by 0 bases, with 6 bases between the two germline ends. The length of the CDR3 is 13 residues. Germline V gene lookup returns CDR1 SQVTM and CDR2 ANQGSEA. Here the CDR3 reads CSVEVSMNTEAFF. In DNA, the CDR3 is TGCAGCGTTGAAGTCAGCATGAACACTGAAGCTTTCTTT.

This rearrangement joins TRBV7-6 to TRBJ1-5; D perhaps matches TRBD1 (5 bases). Germline V gene data show CDR1 as SGHVS and CDR2 as FNYEAQ. The germline V and J ends were trimmed by 1 base and 0 bases, with 13 bases remaining between them. The CDR3 extends over 17 amino acids. CDR3 loop: CASSLEGPGLSNQPQHF. CDR3 DNA sequence: TGTGCCAGCAGCTTAGAAGGCCCAGGGCTTAGCAATCAGCCCCAGCATTTT. The full variable domain, completed using reference TRBV7-6 and TRBJ1-5, is GAGVSQSPRYKVTKRGQDVALRCDPISGHVSLYWYRQALGQGPEFLTYFNYEAQQDKSGLPNDRFSAERPEGSISTLTIQRTEQRDSAMYRCASSLEGPGLSNQPQHFGDGTRLSIL.

V usage is TRBV29-1 and J usage is TRBJ2-3, with no clear D. V lost 4 bases and J 6 bases, leaving 23 bases between the germline ends. There are 16 residues in the CDR3. Per the germline V gene, CDR1 is SQVTM and CDR2 is ANQGSEA. CDR3 amino acids: CSVAELPATFQDTQYF. CDR3 DNA sequence: TGCAGCGTTGCGGAACTCCCTGCCACCTTCCAGGATACGCAGTATTTT.